Listed here are 12 T cell receptor beta chains from one sample, sequenced in a study of T cell responses to AZD1222 COVID-19 vaccine. Using immunoSEQ multiplex PCR, the repertoire was profiled, and TCRdb retains in-frame clones only, with some absent. The repertoire holds 85,000 to 110,000 clones, with around 90% as singletons. The sample in question was peripheral blood, obtained on day 0 of AZD1222 vaccination. The source is an adult in good health.

The V gene is TRBV18, the J gene TRBJ1-1, with 7 bases lining up with TRBD1. V lost 5 bases to trimming and J lost 3 bases; unmatched junction nucleotides: 6. The V gene's germline CDR1 is KGHSH and CDR2 LQKENI. There are 14 residues in the CDR3. The CDR3 here is CASSTSTGDTEAFF. CDR3 in DNA: TGTGCCAGCTCAACCTCAACAGGGGACACTGAAGCTTTCTTT.

The chain recombines TRBV6-1 with TRBJ2-7, with 7 positions matching TRBD2. The CDR3 extends over 16 amino acids. Germline trimming cut 1 base from V and 2 bases from J; bases unmatched to any gene: 8. CDR1 and CDR2 (germline): MNHNS, SASEGT. The CDR3 region is CASSEVGAGWTYEQYF. The CDR3 DNA follows: TGTGCCAGCAGTGAAGTAGGAGCGGGGTGGACCTACGAGCAGTACTTC.

J is TRBJ2-1 and V is TRBV15; maybe TRBD2 (6 bases). The V gene's germline CDR1 is LNHNV and CDR2 YYDKDF (reference sequence). Trimming took off 3 bases at V and 5 bases at J, with 20 bases between the two ends. The CDR3 consists of 17 residues. CDR3 sequence reads: CATSRGLSAVSDNEQFF. Here the CDR3 DNA reads TGTGCCACCAGCAGGGGACTTTCTGCCGTTAGCGACAATGAGCAGTTCTTC.

There are a few counts of this clone. This chain joins TRBV7-2 and TRBJ1-6; 7 bases map to TRBD1. The CDR3 covers 14 residues. Germline V lookup: CDR1 SGHTA, CDR2 FQGNSA. The junction had 7 bases not matched to a gene; V was cut back by 6 bases and J by 8 bases. The CDR3 sequence: CASRNRGGDSPLHF. Written as DNA, the CDR3 is TGTGCCAGCAGAAACAGGGGAGGAGATTCACCCCTCCACTTT.

The chain employs TRBV10-3 and TRBJ2-5; D remains unclear. V shed 4 bases and J shed 1 base, with 13 bases lying between them. Germline values: CDR1 ENHRY, CDR2 SYGVKD. This CDR3 comprises 15 residues. The CDR3 sequence: CAISASPGGQETQYF. The CDR3 DNA sequence: TGTGCCATCAGTGCCTCCCCCGGCGGCCAAGAGACCCAGTACTTC.

The rearrangement joins TRBV24-1 to TRBJ2-7, with D maybe TRBD1 (5 bases). CDR3 length: 14 amino acids. V lost 2 bases and J 0 bases, leaving 7 bases between the germline ends. From germline, CDR1 is KGHDR and CDR2 SFDVKD. The CDR3 loop is CATSDSGISYEQYF. CDR3 DNA: TGTGCCACCAGTGATTCAGGGATCTCCTACGAGCAGTACTTC.

V usage is TRBV7-2 and J usage is TRBJ1-2; the D gene is possibly TRBD1 (6 bases). The germline gives CDR1 SGHTA, CDR2 FQGNSA. CDR3 length: 14 amino acids. V lost 0 bases to trimming and J lost 5 bases, with 10 bases between them. The CDR3 protein is CASSLAQGTYGYTF. The CDR3 nucleotides are TGTGCCAGCAGCTTAGCGCAGGGGACTTATGGCTACACCTTC.

The table lists this clone with a count of one. The chain combines TRBV20-1 with TRBJ2-5, with D unclear. Trimming shortened V by 0 bases and J by 7 bases, and 0 bases separated the two germline ends. The germline V gene encodes CDR1 DFQATT and CDR2 SNEGSKA (reference sequence). CDR3 length: 9 residues. The CDR3 loop is CSARETQYF. The CDR3 bases are TGCAGTGCTAGAGAGACCCAGTACTTC.

CDR3 amino acids: CASSPGESINYGYTF. The CDR3 DNA sequence: TGTGCCAGCTCACCGGGGGAATCAATTAACTATGGCTACACCTTC. The V call is TRBV18, the J call TRBJ1-2; TRBD1 might be the D (5 bases). Per the germline V gene, CDR1 is KGHSH and CDR2 is LQKENI. V was clipped by 3 bases and J by 1 base, with 12 bases between them. The CDR3 has 15 residues.

This chain uses TRBV15 with TRBJ2-1; TRBD2 agrees at 10 bases. Germline V lookup: CDR1 LNHNV, CDR2 YYDKDF (reference sequence). This CDR3 spans 20 amino acids. V was clipped by 0 bases and J by 4 bases; unmatched bases: 15. CDR3 sequence: CATSRDIGLAERQIYNEQFF. The CDR3 DNA reads TGTGCCACCAGCAGAGATATAGGACTAGCGGAACGACAAATATACAATGAGCAGTTCTTC. The entire variable domain, with the rest obtained from reference TRBV15 and TRBJ2-1, is as follows: DAMVIQNPRYQVTQFGKPVTLSCSQTLNHNVMYWYQQKSSQAPKLLFHYYDKDFNNEADTPDNFQSRRPNTSFCFLDIRSPGLGDTAMYLCATSRDIGLAERQIYNEQFFGPGTRLTVL.

J is TRBJ2-3 and V is TRBV28; 7 bases align to TRBD2. J was trimmed by 3 bases and V by 8 bases; bases with no gene match: 17. CDR1 MDHEN and CDR2 SYDVKM come from the germline V gene. The CDR3 has 17 residues. The CDR3 protein is CASVPSWGGRETDTQYF. The CDR3 nucleotides are TGTGCCAGCGTCCCCTCCTGGGGGGGGAGAGAGACAGATACGCAGTATTTT.

This chain joins TRBV12-3 or TRBV12-4 and TRBJ1-2; unclear D gene. V was clipped by 2 bases and J by 4 bases, with 5 bases between them. The CDR3 contains 12 residues. The CDR3 nucleotides read TGTGCCAGCAGTTTATGGGGCTATGGCTACACCTTC. Its protein product is CASSLWGYGYTF.